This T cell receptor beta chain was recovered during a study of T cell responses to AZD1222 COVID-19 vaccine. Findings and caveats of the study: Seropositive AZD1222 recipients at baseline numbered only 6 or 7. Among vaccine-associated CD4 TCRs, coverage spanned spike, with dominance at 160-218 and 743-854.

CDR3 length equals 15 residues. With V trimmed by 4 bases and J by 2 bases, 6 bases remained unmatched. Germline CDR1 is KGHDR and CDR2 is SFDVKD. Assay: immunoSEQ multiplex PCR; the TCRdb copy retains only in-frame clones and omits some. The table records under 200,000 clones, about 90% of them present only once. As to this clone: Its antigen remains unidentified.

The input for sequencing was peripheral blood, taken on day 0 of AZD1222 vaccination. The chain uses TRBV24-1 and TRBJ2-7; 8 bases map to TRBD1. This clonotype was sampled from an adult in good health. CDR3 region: CATSDPGTGAYEQYF. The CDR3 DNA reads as TGTGCCACCAGTGACCCCGGGACAGGAGCCTACGAGCAGTACTTC.